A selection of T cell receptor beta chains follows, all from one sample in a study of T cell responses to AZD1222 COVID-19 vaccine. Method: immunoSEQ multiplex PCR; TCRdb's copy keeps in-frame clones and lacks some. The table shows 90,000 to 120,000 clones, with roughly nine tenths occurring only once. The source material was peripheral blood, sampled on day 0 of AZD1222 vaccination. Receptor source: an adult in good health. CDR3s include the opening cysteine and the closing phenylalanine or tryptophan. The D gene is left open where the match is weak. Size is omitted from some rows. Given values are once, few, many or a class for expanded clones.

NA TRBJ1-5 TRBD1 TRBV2 TGTGCCAGCAGTGGCGGACAGGGGTTTATTGAGGATCAGCCCCAGCATTTT CASSGGQGFIEDQPQHF
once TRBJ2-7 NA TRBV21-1 TGTGCCAGCATACGGGACAAGAGCTCCTACGAGCAGTACTTC CASIRDKSSYEQYF
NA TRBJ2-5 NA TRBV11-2 TGTGCCAGCAGCTTAGGGGTAACAAGAGGGACCCAGTACTTC CASSLGVTRGTQYF
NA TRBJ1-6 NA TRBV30 TGTGCCTGGACAGGGCCGAAAACTCCCAATTCACCCCTCCACTTT CAWTGPKTPNSPLHF
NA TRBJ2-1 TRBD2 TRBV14 TGTGCCAGCAGCCAAGATCGGGGACTAGCGGGAGGTGAGCAGTTCTTC CASSQDRGLAGGEQFF
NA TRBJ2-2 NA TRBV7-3 TGTGCCAGCAGCTTAACCTCTAGCTCTGGCGGGGAGCTGTTTTTT CASSLTSSSGGELFF
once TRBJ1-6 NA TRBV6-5 TGTGCCAGCCAATCCGTGGCGTCCTATAATTCACCCCTCCACTTT CASQSVASYNSPLHF
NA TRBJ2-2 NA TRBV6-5 TGTGCCAGCAGTTACGTCATCAATGGGGAGCTGTTTTTT CASSYVINGELFF
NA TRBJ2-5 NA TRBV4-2 TGTGCCAGCAGCCACTCGGGTTCCCGGGAGACCCAGTACTTC CASSHSGSRETQYF
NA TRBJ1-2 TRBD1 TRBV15 TGTGCCACCAGCAGAGATAGGATGGCAGGGGGCTATGGCTACACCTTC CATSRDRMAGGYGYTF
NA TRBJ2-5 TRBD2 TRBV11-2 TGTGCCAGCAGCTCTGCGGGGGGCGTAGAGACCCAGTACTTC CASSSAGGVETQYF
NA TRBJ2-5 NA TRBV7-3 TGTGCCAGCAGCCCCCTTAGAGGAGAGACCCAGTACTTC CASSPLRGETQYF
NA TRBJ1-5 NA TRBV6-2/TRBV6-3 TGTGCCAGCAGTTACTCGAGGGGGGCCGGTCAGCCCCAGCATTTT CASSYSRGAGQPQHF
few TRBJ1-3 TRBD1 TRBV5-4 TGTGCCAGCAGCTATTACAGGGGTGAAAACACCATATATTTT CASSYYRGENTIYF
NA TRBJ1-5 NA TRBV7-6 TGTGCCAGCAGCTCAAATCAGCCCCAGCATTTT CASSSNQPQHF
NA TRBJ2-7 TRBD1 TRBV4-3 TGCGCCAGCAGCCAAGATCTGGGACAGGGCTACGAGCAGTACTTC CASSQDLGQGYEQYF
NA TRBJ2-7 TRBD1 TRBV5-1 TGCGCCAGCAGCCCGACAGGGGAATCCGAGCAGTACTTC CASSPTGESEQYF
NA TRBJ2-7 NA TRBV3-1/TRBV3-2 TGTGCCAGCAGCCAAGGGGCCTGGGATGGGGGCAACTCCTACGAGCAGTACTTC CASSQGAWDGGNSYEQYF
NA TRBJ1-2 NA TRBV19 TGTGCCAGTAGTAAGCAGAACTATGGCTACACCTTC CASSKQNYGYTF
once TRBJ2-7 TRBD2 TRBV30 TGTGCCTGGGAGTCGAGCGGGAGCACCTACGAGCAGTACTTC CAWESSGSTYEQYF
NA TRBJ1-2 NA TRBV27 TGTGCCAGCAGTCGAACAGGGCGCGCTAACTATGGCTACACCTTC CASSRTGRANYGYTF
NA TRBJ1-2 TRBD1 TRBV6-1 TGTGCCAGCAGTCCCGACAGGGCCTATGGCTACACCTTC CASSPDRAYGYTF
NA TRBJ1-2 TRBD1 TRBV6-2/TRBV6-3 TGTGCCAGCAGTCACTCGGGACAGGGAAACTATGGCTACACCTTC CASSHSGQGNYGYTF
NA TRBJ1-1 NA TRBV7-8 TGTGCCAGTACCCCGTCCACGCCTAAGGGAGCTTTCTTT CASTPSTPKGAFF
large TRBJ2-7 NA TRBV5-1 TGCGCCAGCAGCTGGGACAAGGCCTACGAGCAGTACTTC CASSWDKAYEQYF
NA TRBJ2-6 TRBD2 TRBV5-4 TGTGCCAGCAGCCCGGGGGGGGTCCCTGCCAACGTCCTGACTTTC CASSPGGVPANVLTF
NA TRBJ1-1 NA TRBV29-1 TGCAGCGTTGTAGGGAGATTGAACACTGAAGCTTTCTTT CSVVGRLNTEAFF
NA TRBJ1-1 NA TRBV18 TGTGCCAGCTCACCCCCGGGGAGGGCCGGAAGGAACACTGAAGCTTTCTTT CASSPPGRAGRNTEAFF
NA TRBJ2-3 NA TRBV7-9 TGTGCCAGCAGCTTAGCCGGGACCCCAGGGGCAGATACGCAGTATTTT CASSLAGTPGADTQYF
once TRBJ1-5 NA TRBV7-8 TGTGCCAGCAGCTTAGGGCGGGGGCGAAATCAGCCCCAGCATTTT CASSLGRGRNQPQHF
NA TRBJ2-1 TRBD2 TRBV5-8 TGTGCCAGCAGCTTGTGGTCCCTAGCGGGCGTCAATGAGCAGTTCTTC CASSLWSLAGVNEQFF
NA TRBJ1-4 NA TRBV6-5 TGTGCCAGCAGCTCCAATACCGGAACTAATGAAAAACTGTTTTTT CASSSNTGTNEKLFF
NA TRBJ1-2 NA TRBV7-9 TGTGCCAGCAGCCCCGGACCCGAGGTGGGCTACACCTTC CASSPGPEVGYTF
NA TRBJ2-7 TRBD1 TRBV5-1 TGCGCCAGCAGCTTAGCGACAGGGGCGCGGCAGTACTTC CASSLATGARQYF
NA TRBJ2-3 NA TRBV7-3 TGTGCCAGCAGCTTAACTGGGGGGAGCACAGATACGCAGTATTTT CASSLTGGSTDTQYF
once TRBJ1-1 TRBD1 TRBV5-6 TGTGCCAGCAGCTTCCGACAGGGGAACACTGAAGCTTTCTTT CASSFRQGNTEAFF
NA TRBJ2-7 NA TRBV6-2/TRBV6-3 TGTGCCAGCAGTCTAGGGAAAACAGGAACATTCCGCTACGAGCAGTACTTC CASSLGKTGTFRYEQYF
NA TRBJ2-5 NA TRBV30 TGTGCCTGGAGAACCCTAGGGGACCTCCAAGAGACCCAGTACTTC CAWRTLGDLQETQYF
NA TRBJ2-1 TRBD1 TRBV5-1 TGCGCCAGCAGCTCGGGACAGGGGGCCCACAATGAGCAGTTCTTC CASSSGQGAHNEQFF
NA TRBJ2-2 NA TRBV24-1 TGTGCCACCAGTGATTTTAGCGCAGCGAACACCGGGGAGCTGTTTTTT CATSDFSAANTGELFF
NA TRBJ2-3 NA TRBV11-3 TGTGCCAGCAGCTCTGCAGATACGCAGTATTTT CASSSADTQYF
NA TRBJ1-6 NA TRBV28 TGTGCCAGCAGTTTAACACCCAACCACTTT CASSLTPNHF
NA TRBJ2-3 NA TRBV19 TGTGCCAGTAGTCCCGGGACTAGCACAGATACGCAGTATTTT CASSPGTSTDTQYF
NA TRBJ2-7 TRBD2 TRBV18 TGTGCCAGCTCACCACCCGGCGGGGGGGCCTCCTACGAGCAGTACTTC CASSPPGGGASYEQYF
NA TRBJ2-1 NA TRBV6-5 TGTGCCAGCAGTACTCCTCAGGAGCAGTTCTTC CASSTPQEQFF
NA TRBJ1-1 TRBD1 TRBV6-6 TGTGCCAGCAGTTCCCAGGGACAGGGGGCTGGGACTGAAGCTTTCTTT CASSSQGQGAGTEAFF
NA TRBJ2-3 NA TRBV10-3 TGTGCCATCACTCGGACAGACACAGATACGCAGTATTTT CAITRTDTDTQYF
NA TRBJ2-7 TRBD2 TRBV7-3 TGTGCCAGCAGCCCCCAGACTAGCGGGATCGACGAGCAGTACTTC CASSPQTSGIDEQYF